Listed below are T cell receptor beta chains from one sample, sequenced in a study of T cells in localized non-small cell lung cancer. Generated by immunoSEQ multiplex PCR, the TCRdb table keeps only in-frame clones and is missing some. Of almost 35,000 clones in the sample, roughly 93% are singletons; the top ten hold 7.9%. Sequenced material: peripheral blood, taken before any cancer treatment. These receptors were taken from a female donor of 60 years or more with stage I lung adenocarcinoma. Both conserved end residues are part of each CDR3. Fields, in order: clone size, D gene, V gene, J gene, CDR3 DNA, CDR3 protein. A D gene is named only where the DNA matches it firmly. Rows may omit the clone size; those that give it use once, few, many or a size class.

abundance: once
d_gene: TRBD2
v_gene: TRBV27
j_gene: TRBJ2-1
CDR3nt: TGTGCCAGCAGTATAGCGGGGGGGCACAACAATGAGCAGTTCTTC
CDR3aa: CASSIAGGHNNEQFF

abundance: once
d_gene: TRBD2
v_gene: TRBV12-5
j_gene: TRBJ2-1
CDR3nt: TGTGCTAGTGGTTTTTCGGGGGGGTCCTACAATGAGCAGTTCTTC
CDR3aa: CASGFSGGSYNEQFF

abundance: -
d_gene: -
v_gene: TRBV6-1
j_gene: TRBJ2-2
CDR3nt: TGTGCCAGCAGTGAATATGGTAGGGCGGACACCGGGGAGCTGTTTTTT
CDR3aa: CASSEYGRADTGELFF

abundance: -
d_gene: -
v_gene: TRBV2
j_gene: TRBJ1-5
CDR3nt: TGTGCCAGCAGTGTTTCTTTGAGCAATCAGCCCCAGCATTTT
CDR3aa: CASSVSLSNQPQHF

abundance: once
d_gene: -
v_gene: TRBV30
j_gene: TRBJ1-1
CDR3nt: TGTGCCTGGAGGGATGGGACAGAAGCTTTCTTT
CDR3aa: CAWRDGTEAFF

abundance: once
d_gene: -
v_gene: TRBV7-2
j_gene: TRBJ2-3
CDR3nt: TGTGCCAGCAGCCCCCAGGGCACAGGTACGCAGTATTTT
CDR3aa: CASSPQGTGTQYF

abundance: once
d_gene: TRBD2
v_gene: TRBV4-2
j_gene: TRBJ2-5
CDR3nt: TGTGCCAGCAGCCAAGGAGCGGGAGGGCCCGGGGGGGAGACCCAGTACTTC
CDR3aa: CASSQGAGGPGGETQYF

abundance: -
d_gene: -
v_gene: TRBV11-2
j_gene: TRBJ1-2
CDR3nt: TGTGCCAGCAGCTTAGATCGATGGCAGGCGGTCTATGGCTACACCTTC
CDR3aa: CASSLDRWQAVYGYTF

abundance: once
d_gene: -
v_gene: TRBV11-2
j_gene: TRBJ2-3
CDR3nt: TGTGCCAGCAGCTCCCTGCAAGATACGCAGTATTTT
CDR3aa: CASSSLQDTQYF

abundance: -
d_gene: TRBD1
v_gene: TRBV7-8
j_gene: TRBJ1-2
CDR3nt: TGTGCCAGCAGATCTGACAGGGACGCCTATGGCTACACCTTC
CDR3aa: CASRSDRDAYGYTF

abundance: -
d_gene: TRBD2
v_gene: TRBV28
j_gene: TRBJ2-5
CDR3nt: TGTGCCAGCCAGGCCCATGAGCGGGGGGGCCCAGAGACCCAGTACTTC
CDR3aa: CASQAHERGGPETQYF

abundance: -
d_gene: -
v_gene: TRBV7-8
j_gene: TRBJ2-1
CDR3nt: TGTGCCAGCAGCTTATTACCGGGAAGCTCCTACAATGAGCAGTTCTTC
CDR3aa: CASSLLPGSSYNEQFF

abundance: -
d_gene: -
v_gene: TRBV11-2
j_gene: TRBJ2-5
CDR3nt: TGTGCCAGCAGCTGGACGGACGGGGAGACCCAGTACTTC
CDR3aa: CASSWTDGETQYF

abundance: -
d_gene: -
v_gene: TRBV7-3
j_gene: TRBJ1-1
CDR3nt: TGTGCCAGCAGCTTAAAGGGCCGGTTAGAAGCTTTCTTT
CDR3aa: CASSLKGRLEAFF

abundance: -
d_gene: TRBD1
v_gene: TRBV5-1
j_gene: TRBJ1-4
CDR3nt: TGCGCCAGCAGCTTGGGGTCGGGACAGAATTTGGGCGGAGAAAAACTGTTTTTT
CDR3aa: CASSLGSGQNLGGEKLFF

abundance: -
d_gene: -
v_gene: TRBV7-7
j_gene: TRBJ2-3
CDR3nt: TGTGCCAGCAGCCCCACTTTCAGCGGTGCAGATACGCAGTATTTT
CDR3aa: CASSPTFSGADTQYF

abundance: -
d_gene: TRBD1
v_gene: TRBV6-5
j_gene: TRBJ1-1
CDR3nt: TGTGCCAGCAGAAAGACAGGGTCCTTGGCTTTCTTT
CDR3aa: CASRKTGSLAFF

abundance: -
d_gene: -
v_gene: TRBV9
j_gene: TRBJ2-2
CDR3nt: TGTGCCAGCAGCGTAGATCCGGGGGCGTCGGTGGAGCTGTTTTTT
CDR3aa: CASSVDPGASVELFF

abundance: -
d_gene: -
v_gene: TRBV5-6
j_gene: TRBJ2-5
CDR3nt: TGTGCCAGCAGCTTTTCCGGGGGGACCCAGTACTTC
CDR3aa: CASSFSGGTQYF

abundance: few
d_gene: TRBD1
v_gene: TRBV9
j_gene: TRBJ1-4
CDR3nt: TGTGCCAGCAGCCCCCGACAGGGGGCTAATGAAAAACTGTTTTTT
CDR3aa: CASSPRQGANEKLFF

abundance: -
d_gene: -
v_gene: TRBV30
j_gene: TRBJ1-1
CDR3nt: TGTGCCTGGACTAAGGGACGTTGGAACACTGAAGCTTTCTTT
CDR3aa: CAWTKGRWNTEAFF

abundance: -
d_gene: -
v_gene: TRBV4-2
j_gene: TRBJ1-4
CDR3nt: TGTGCCAGCAGCCAAGGAGAAGGGCGGGCTAATGAAAAACTGTTTTTT
CDR3aa: CASSQGEGRANEKLFF

abundance: -
d_gene: -
v_gene: TRBV6-1
j_gene: TRBJ2-1
CDR3nt: TGTGCCAGCAGCGGGGGGGGGACAGGGCGAGATGAGCAGTTCTTC
CDR3aa: CASSGGGTGRDEQFF

abundance: once
d_gene: -
v_gene: TRBV7-9
j_gene: TRBJ1-1
CDR3nt: TGTGCCAGCATGGTGGTTAACACTGAAGCTTTCTTT
CDR3aa: CASMVVNTEAFF

abundance: -
d_gene: -
v_gene: TRBV7-2
j_gene: TRBJ1-2
CDR3nt: TGTGCCAGCAGCCCCGGAGGACGTCTTAACTATGGCTACACCTTC
CDR3aa: CASSPGGRLNYGYTF

abundance: -
d_gene: -
v_gene: TRBV5-1
j_gene: TRBJ2-2
CDR3nt: TGCGCCAGCAGCTTGAGACAAGGGGCTAGCACCGGGGAGCTGTTTTTT
CDR3aa: CASSLRQGASTGELFF

abundance: -
d_gene: -
v_gene: TRBV28
j_gene: TRBJ1-2
CDR3nt: TGTGCCAGCGCGGTTAACTATGGCTACACCTTC
CDR3aa: CASAVNYGYTF

abundance: -
d_gene: -
v_gene: TRBV6-5
j_gene: TRBJ2-2
CDR3nt: TGTGCCAGCAGTTACTCCCCAGGCATCGGGGAGCTGTTTTTT
CDR3aa: CASSYSPGIGELFF

abundance: -
d_gene: -
v_gene: TRBV14
j_gene: TRBJ1-1
CDR3nt: TGTGCCAGCAGCCATCTCCAGTTGAACACTGAAGCTTTCTTT
CDR3aa: CASSHLQLNTEAFF

abundance: -
d_gene: TRBD1
v_gene: TRBV11-3
j_gene: TRBJ2-2
CDR3nt: TGTGCCAGCAGCGATGACAGGGGCTGGGTTCCCGGGGAGCTGTTTTTT
CDR3aa: CASSDDRGWVPGELFF

abundance: -
d_gene: -
v_gene: TRBV4-1
j_gene: TRBJ1-4
CDR3nt: TGCGCCAGCAGCCAAGAGCAGGCCGCACAGGGAAAACTGTTTTTT
CDR3aa: CASSQEQAAQGKLFF

abundance: -
d_gene: -
v_gene: TRBV10-2
j_gene: TRBJ2-3
CDR3nt: TGCGCCAGTCTCTCTGGGGGCGCAGATACGCAGTATTTT
CDR3aa: CASLSGGADTQYF

abundance: -
d_gene: -
v_gene: TRBV25-1
j_gene: TRBJ2-7
CDR3nt: TGTGCCAGCAGGAAAACCCCCTACGAGCAGTACTTC
CDR3aa: CASRKTPYEQYF

abundance: -
d_gene: -
v_gene: TRBV7-9
j_gene: TRBJ1-1
CDR3nt: TGTGCCAGCAGCGTACAGGCTTGGAACACTGAAGCTTTCTTT
CDR3aa: CASSVQAWNTEAFF

abundance: -
d_gene: -
v_gene: TRBV15
j_gene: TRBJ1-2
CDR3nt: TGTGCCACCAGCCCCGGGGGCGACTATGGCTACACCTTC
CDR3aa: CATSPGGDYGYTF

abundance: -
d_gene: -
v_gene: TRBV4-2
j_gene: TRBJ1-4
CDR3nt: TGTGCCAGCAGCCACCAAAGGGTTACCGGCGGGAGAGGAAATGAAAAACTGTTTTTT
CDR3aa: CASSHQRVTGGRGNEKLFF

abundance: -
d_gene: -
v_gene: TRBV18
j_gene: TRBJ2-1
CDR3nt: TGTGCCAGCTCACCAGCGAATATTCGCTACAATGAGCAGTTCTTC
CDR3aa: CASSPANIRYNEQFF

abundance: -
d_gene: TRBD2
v_gene: TRBV11-2
j_gene: TRBJ2-5
CDR3nt: TGTGCCAGCAGCTCTTTACTAGCGGGGGGGAGGGAGACCCAGTACTTC
CDR3aa: CASSSLLAGGRETQYF

abundance: -
d_gene: -
v_gene: TRBV7-2
j_gene: TRBJ2-5
CDR3nt: TGTGCCAGCAGCGAAATTCAAGAGACCCAGTACTTC
CDR3aa: CASSEIQETQYF

abundance: once
d_gene: -
v_gene: TRBV7-2
j_gene: TRBJ1-1
CDR3nt: TGTGCCAGCAGCTCGTACGGAAACACTGAAGCTTTCTTT
CDR3aa: CASSSYGNTEAFF

abundance: -
d_gene: -
v_gene: TRBV19
j_gene: TRBJ1-5
CDR3nt: TGTGCCAGTAGTATAACGTTTAGGGACAAGGCCAATCAGCCCCAGCATTTT
CDR3aa: CASSITFRDKANQPQHF

abundance: -
d_gene: TRBD1
v_gene: TRBV28
j_gene: TRBJ2-7
CDR3nt: TGTGCCAGCAGACCGGGACAGCTTTCCTACGAGCAGTACTTC
CDR3aa: CASRPGQLSYEQYF

abundance: -
d_gene: -
v_gene: TRBV6-5
j_gene: TRBJ2-5
CDR3nt: TGCGCCAGCAGTTACGATTCGTCGTTCAAGACCCAGTACTTC
CDR3aa: CASSYDSSFKTQYF

abundance: -
d_gene: -
v_gene: TRBV5-4
j_gene: TRBJ2-5
CDR3nt: TGTGCCAGCAGCTTGGTGGTCAGGCAAGAGACCCAGTACTTC
CDR3aa: CASSLVVRQETQYF

abundance: -
d_gene: TRBD2
v_gene: TRBV6-5
j_gene: TRBJ2-2
CDR3nt: TGTGCCAGCAGTTACTCGAGCGGGAAAGCCACCGGGGAGCTGTTTTTT
CDR3aa: CASSYSSGKATGELFF

abundance: -
d_gene: -
v_gene: TRBV4-3
j_gene: TRBJ2-5
CDR3nt: TGCGCCAGCAGCCAAGAGGGGGGACCGGGAGAGACCCAGTACTTC
CDR3aa: CASSQEGGPGETQYF

abundance: -
d_gene: -
v_gene: TRBV7-3
j_gene: TRBJ1-1
CDR3nt: TGTGCCAGCAGCTTGGAGTTCGGTGAAGCTTTCTTT
CDR3aa: CASSLEFGEAFF

abundance: once
d_gene: -
v_gene: TRBV30
j_gene: TRBJ1-1
CDR3nt: TGTGCCTGGGGCCCCCTCCGGGGAGGATCCACTGAAGCTTTCTTT
CDR3aa: CAWGPLRGGSTEAFF

abundance: -
d_gene: TRBD2
v_gene: TRBV19
j_gene: TRBJ2-1
CDR3nt: TGTGCCAGTAGTTTCTCTAGCGGGGGGGCCTTTAATGAGCAGTTCTTC
CDR3aa: CASSFSSGGAFNEQFF

abundance: -
d_gene: -
v_gene: TRBV2
j_gene: TRBJ2-5
CDR3nt: TGTGCCAGCAGCCGGGGGGAGACCCAGTACTTC
CDR3aa: CASSRGETQYF

abundance: -
d_gene: -
v_gene: TRBV11-2
j_gene: TRBJ1-1
CDR3nt: TGTGCCAGCAGCTTAGAGGGAGCCCTAGTTGAAGCTTTCTTT
CDR3aa: CASSLEGALVEAFF

abundance: -
d_gene: TRBD2
v_gene: TRBV7-2
j_gene: TRBJ2-3
CDR3nt: TGTGCCAGCAGCTTAACTAGCGGGGGGGTCACAGATACGCAGTATTTT
CDR3aa: CASSLTSGGVTDTQYF